Here is one TCR beta chain with its context. Sequencing was performed with immunoSEQ multiplex PCR; in TCRdb, only in-frame clones are kept and a portion is missing. The sample contains some 74,000 clones, roughly 91% of which appear only once. Germline V gene data show CDR1 as MNHEY and CDR2 as SMNVEV (reference sequence). The CDR3 loop spans 17 amino acids. With V trimmed by 6 bases and J by 3 bases, 12 bases remained unmatched. The source of the sample is a study of blood T cell repertoires in COVID-19. The V gene is TRBV27, the J gene TRBJ2-7; 12 bases align to TRBD2. Sequencing input: peripheral blood. The receptor comes from a man aged 45-60 years with active COVID-19. The CDR3 sequence is CASREGGGLAGNYEQYF. CDR3 nucleotides: TGTGCCAGCAGGGAGGGGGGTGGACTAGCGGGAAACTACGAGCAGTACTTC.